Below, one TCR beta chain is given with its context. The table lists this clonotype with a few counts. Its antigen remains unidentified. No clone much larger than this one lies a single base away; base qualities are absent. The sample belongs to a study of human T cells and chemical hapten exposure (dated by TCRdb to the early 2020s). For the study in its entirety: For sensitization, 2% DPC in acetone was applied to a 2 cm by 2 cm area of upper inner arm skin. Patients additionally received weekly therapeutic DPC doses to the scalp throughout the approximately 24-week study period. Patch testing was performed on the upper back with Finn chambers containing 0.01% DPC, and the patch tests were scored after 6 days according to International Contact Dermatitis Research Group standards. The mostly female patient cohort included alopecia areata with under or over 50% scalp involvement, alopecia totalis and alopecia universalis. Libraries were combined into a pool for sequencing, and differences in TCR yield between samples came mainly from small differences in library volumes within the pool. This study followed changes in the peripheral blood TCR repertoire in vivo during primary and secondary sensitization of alopecia patients to the hapten diphenylcyclopropenone (DPC). Blood samples were taken from patients before sensitization (week 0) and at 2, 6 and about 24 weeks after DPC sensitization. For TCR sequencing, blood came from about 29 alopecia patients at anywhere from one to four time points (pre-sensitization, 2, 6 and 24 weeks).

Beyond this particular receptor, the publication reports: Patch test score was positively correlated with the number of PT1 expanded TCRs, with significance at thresholds 8, 16 and 32 but not at 4. Because every patient had alopecia, a presumed autoimmune disease, the patients' immune response might differ from that of healthy individuals. DPC sensitization did not change the number of TCRs with a frequency above 1 in 1000, and there was no evidence of changes in global repertoire structure. Compared with pre-sensitization or healthy control sets, expanded TCRs formed significantly more large CDR3 similarity clusters, which is consistent with antigen-driven responses. After repeated subsampling, the strength of the expansion versus patch-test correlation and the threshold at which it became significant changed.

Per the publication, the time point label means: patch test 2, 6 weeks after DPC sensitization. The sample's treatment or condition label, decoded: therapeutic diphenylcyclopropenone sensitization with weekly scalp DPC. At every patch-test visit, the blood draw took place before the patch test was put on. To be eligible, patients had to be aged 18 to 70, diagnosed with alopecia and judged suitable for DPC therapy, while pregnant patients were excluded. Total RNA was extracted from unfractionated whole blood that had been collected in Tempus Blood RNA tubes. The receptor library was made with RACE. Sequencing was carried out with a NextSeq 500. During library preparation, unique molecular identifiers were attached to individual cDNA molecules so that TCRs could be counted in a quantitative, reproducible way. For every blood RNA sample, sequencing covered both the TCR alpha and TCR beta chains. In the original analysis: The median number of TCRs per sample was approximately 96,000, ranging from about 20,000 to 690,600. V, J and CDR3 annotation of the TCR reads was performed with the Decombinator software suite. For PS versus PT1 abundance plots, all samples were subsampled to the same number of TCRs (28,000). Expanded TCRs were defined as absent before sensitization and observed at least eight times at the 2-week time point. TCRdb reprocessing: public reads trimmed at Q25 with fastp, clones called with MiXCR, in-frame beta chains kept. Each entry is one CDR3 protein sequence, shown with its most common DNA and genes. It is TCRdb's table, rather than the study itself, that gives the V and J calls and clone size. The sample table records some 350,000 distinct CDR3 sequences; over 6% of these occur just once. About 5.4% of the sample is in the top ten clones.

CDR1 is given as DFQATT and CDR2 as SNEGSKA, both from the germline V gene (reference sequence). From its cysteine to its phenylalanine, the CDR3 spans 12 amino acids. The kept DNA is CDR3 alone, 36 bases in frame from the first base. The sequenced sample was whole blood, obtained in connection with sensitization to the hapten diphenylcyclopropenone (DPC). This TCR was recovered from a woman between 18 and 29 years old with alopecia areata. Some clones in this sample may be carry-over from other donors' samples. The rearrangement joined TRBV20-1 to TRBJ2-3; the D gene is perhaps TRBD1 or TRBD2, as each covers 5 bases. The CDR3 region has the sequence CSGTSSTDTQYF. The DNA reads as follows: TGCAGCGGGACCTCTAGCACAGATACGCAGTATTTT.